This is a list of T cell receptor beta chains from one sample in a study of blood T cell repertoires in COVID-19. TCRdb's table, derived via immunoSEQ multiplex PCR, lists solely in-frame clones and lacks some. The profile shows about 280,000 clones, 88% of them singletons. Input material: peripheral blood. These receptors were obtained from a man aged 18 to 30 with active or convalescent COVID-19. Each CDR3 is given with its conserved first and last residue. The D gene is left open where the match is weak. A row's size may be missing; if present it is once, few, many or a size class.

j_gene: TRBJ1-5; d_gene: TRBD1; v_gene: TRBV6-5; abundance: -; CDR3nt: TGTGCCAGCACCCCAAACAGGGGGGATCAGCCCCAGCATTTT; CDR3aa: CASTPNRGDQPQHF
j_gene: TRBJ2-5; d_gene: -; v_gene: TRBV18; abundance: once; CDR3nt: TGTGCCAGCTCACGGGAGGAGGGGGAGACCCAGTACTTC; CDR3aa: CASSREEGETQYF
j_gene: TRBJ2-5; d_gene: TRBD2; v_gene: TRBV11-2; abundance: once; CDR3nt: TGTGCCAGCAGGGGACTAGCGGACGACCAAGAGACCCAGTACTTC; CDR3aa: CASRGLADDQETQYF
j_gene: TRBJ2-2; d_gene: -; v_gene: TRBV6-1; abundance: few; CDR3nt: TGTGCCAGCAGTGAAAATGGGGCCACCGGGGAGCTGTTTTTT; CDR3aa: CASSENGATGELFF
j_gene: TRBJ1-1; d_gene: TRBD1; v_gene: TRBV18; abundance: -; CDR3nt: TGTGCCAGCTCACCGCGGGACAGGGGGACTGAAGCTTTCTTT; CDR3aa: CASSPRDRGTEAFF
j_gene: TRBJ2-5; d_gene: TRBD2; v_gene: TRBV7-6; abundance: once; CDR3nt: TGTGCCAGCAGCTCGGGGACTAGCGGGGGCCAGAGAGAGACCCAGTACTTC; CDR3aa: CASSSGTSGGQRETQYF
j_gene: TRBJ2-1; d_gene: -; v_gene: TRBV7-6; abundance: -; CDR3nt: TGTGCCAGCAGCTTAGACTCTGGAGGGAACAATGAGCAGTTCTTC; CDR3aa: CASSLDSGGNNEQFF
j_gene: TRBJ2-2; d_gene: -; v_gene: TRBV2; abundance: -; CDR3nt: TGTGCCAGCCGGAAGGAGGGTCCGAACACCGGGGAGCTGTTTTTT; CDR3aa: CASRKEGPNTGELFF
j_gene: TRBJ1-2; d_gene: TRBD1; v_gene: TRBV27; abundance: -; CDR3nt: TGTGCCAGCAGTCCGGGACAGTCATCACCTGGCTACACCTTC; CDR3aa: CASSPGQSSPGYTF
j_gene: TRBJ1-1; d_gene: -; v_gene: TRBV12-5; abundance: -; CDR3nt: TGTGCTAGTGGCCCACAGATGAACACTGAAGCTTTCTTT; CDR3aa: CASGPQMNTEAFF
j_gene: TRBJ1-1; d_gene: -; v_gene: TRBV14; abundance: -; CDR3nt: TGTGCCAGCAGCCAAGATGGGTACCGCCAGGATGTAAGGACTGAAGCTTTCTTT; CDR3aa: CASSQDGYRQDVRTEAFF
j_gene: TRBJ2-7; d_gene: TRBD1; v_gene: TRBV4-1; abundance: -; CDR3nt: TGCGCCAGCAGCCAGGGGACAGGGAGGGGGGCCTACGAGCAGTACTTC; CDR3aa: CASSQGTGRGAYEQYF
j_gene: TRBJ2-6; d_gene: TRBD1; v_gene: TRBV7-2; abundance: -; CDR3nt: TGTGCCAGCAGCTCAAAGGGACAGAGAGAGTCTGGGGCCAACGTCCTGACTTTC; CDR3aa: CASSSKGQRESGANVLTF
j_gene: TRBJ2-7; d_gene: TRBD1; v_gene: TRBV6-5; abundance: few; CDR3nt: TGTGCCAGCAGCCCGGGACAGGGGAAGGGCGAGCAGTACTTC; CDR3aa: CASSPGQGKGEQYF
j_gene: TRBJ1-2; d_gene: TRBD1; v_gene: TRBV9; abundance: -; CDR3nt: TGTGCCAGCAAGGGGACAGGGATATATGGCTACACCTTC; CDR3aa: CASKGTGIYGYTF
j_gene: TRBJ2-2; d_gene: -; v_gene: TRBV5-1; abundance: -; CDR3nt: TGCGCCAGCAGCTTGGGGCCTAGCGCCGGGGAGCTGTTTTTT; CDR3aa: CASSLGPSAGELFF
j_gene: TRBJ1-1; d_gene: -; v_gene: TRBV7-9; abundance: once; CDR3nt: TGTGCCAGCAGCTTCTTCCAGGCGAACACTGAAGCTTTCTTT; CDR3aa: CASSFFQANTEAFF
j_gene: TRBJ2-2; d_gene: -; v_gene: TRBV18; abundance: -; CDR3nt: TGTGCCAGCTCAACGGGGGGCGGCACCGGGGAGCTGTTTTTT; CDR3aa: CASSTGGGTGELFF
j_gene: TRBJ2-5; d_gene: -; v_gene: TRBV2; abundance: -; CDR3nt: TGTGCCACATCTGACTTTAGCGATCCTCAAGAGACCCAGTACTTC; CDR3aa: CATSDFSDPQETQYF
j_gene: TRBJ1-1; d_gene: TRBD1; v_gene: TRBV29-1; abundance: -; CDR3nt: TGCAGCGGTGGGACAGGGGGTTATCAGTCAGAAGCTTTCTTT; CDR3aa: CSGGTGGYQSEAFF
j_gene: TRBJ2-7; d_gene: TRBD1; v_gene: TRBV12-3/TRBV12-4; abundance: -; CDR3nt: TGTGCCAGCAGGCCGACAGGGTCGGACGAGCAGTACTTC; CDR3aa: CASRPTGSDEQYF
j_gene: TRBJ2-2; d_gene: -; v_gene: TRBV12-5; abundance: -; CDR3nt: TGTGCTAGTGGTTTGGGCCAGGGGAACACCGGGGAGCTGTTTTTT; CDR3aa: CASGLGQGNTGELFF
j_gene: TRBJ2-4; d_gene: TRBD2; v_gene: TRBV5-8; abundance: -; CDR3nt: TGTGCCAGCAGTTCAACGGGGGGGTTATTCATTCAGTACTTC; CDR3aa: CASSSTGGLFIQYF
j_gene: TRBJ2-1; d_gene: TRBD2; v_gene: TRBV2; abundance: once; CDR3nt: TGTGCCAGCAGTACACTAGCGGGGGGCCCCTACAATGAGCAGTTCTTC; CDR3aa: CASSTLAGGPYNEQFF
j_gene: TRBJ2-5; d_gene: -; v_gene: TRBV5-4; abundance: -; CDR3nt: TGTGCCAGCAGCTTGGGGTTAGGGGGGGACCAAGAGACCCAGTACTTC; CDR3aa: CASSLGLGGDQETQYF
j_gene: TRBJ2-2; d_gene: TRBD1; v_gene: TRBV4-1; abundance: -; CDR3nt: TGCGCCAGCAGGCGAGGGACAGGAGGTACCGGGGAGCTGTTTTTT; CDR3aa: CASRRGTGGTGELFF
j_gene: TRBJ2-3; d_gene: -; v_gene: TRBV3-1/TRBV3-2; abundance: once; CDR3nt: TGTGCCAGCAGCCCCGTACCACGGGTGACAGATACGCAGTATTTT; CDR3aa: CASSPVPRVTDTQYF
j_gene: TRBJ1-3; d_gene: -; v_gene: TRBV12-3/TRBV12-4; abundance: -; CDR3nt: TGTGCCAGCGGTTCGGTAGGAAACACCATATATTTT; CDR3aa: CASGSVGNTIYF
j_gene: TRBJ2-1; d_gene: -; v_gene: TRBV5-1; abundance: -; CDR3nt: TGCGCCAGCAGCTTGGTTGGAGGGCTTTCCTACAATGAGCAGTTCTTC; CDR3aa: CASSLVGGLSYNEQFF
j_gene: TRBJ2-1; d_gene: TRBD2; v_gene: TRBV10-2; abundance: -; CDR3nt: TGCGCCAGCAGTGACCCCCGAGGGACTAGCGGTCACAATGAGCAGTTCTTC; CDR3aa: CASSDPRGTSGHNEQFF
j_gene: TRBJ1-1; d_gene: -; v_gene: TRBV6-5; abundance: -; CDR3nt: TGTGCCAGCAGCACATTCGGGGGGGCGAACACTGAAGCTTTCTTT; CDR3aa: CASSTFGGANTEAFF
j_gene: TRBJ2-7; d_gene: -; v_gene: TRBV9; abundance: -; CDR3nt: TGTGCCAGCAGCGCAGCGGGCGGATCCTCCTACGAGCAGTACTTC; CDR3aa: CASSAAGGSSYEQYF
j_gene: TRBJ2-5; d_gene: TRBD2; v_gene: TRBV4-1; abundance: -; CDR3nt: TGCGCCAGCAGCCCAGAGGCGGGGGAAGAGACCCAGTACTTC; CDR3aa: CASSPEAGEETQYF
j_gene: TRBJ2-2; d_gene: TRBD1; v_gene: TRBV23-1; abundance: -; CDR3nt: TGCGCCAACCAAGGGGACAGATCGAACACCGGGGAGCTGTTTTTT; CDR3aa: CANQGDRSNTGELFF
j_gene: TRBJ2-7; d_gene: -; v_gene: TRBV6-5; abundance: -; CDR3nt: TGTGCCAGCAGTCGGGGGTTCGTGGACGAGCAGTACTTC; CDR3aa: CASSRGFVDEQYF
j_gene: TRBJ1-2; d_gene: -; v_gene: TRBV7-9; abundance: -; CDR3nt: TGTGCCAGCAGCCCATGGGCAGGCCACTATGGCTACACCTTC; CDR3aa: CASSPWAGHYGYTF
j_gene: TRBJ2-7; d_gene: -; v_gene: TRBV5-6; abundance: once; CDR3nt: TGTGCCAGCAGCTTGGCCGATCGCGGGTTAACCTACGAGCAGTACTTC; CDR3aa: CASSLADRGLTYEQYF
j_gene: TRBJ1-2; d_gene: TRBD1; v_gene: TRBV19; abundance: -; CDR3nt: TGTGCCAGCCGTGGGACAGCAAAATATGGCTACACCTTC; CDR3aa: CASRGTAKYGYTF
j_gene: TRBJ1-3; d_gene: -; v_gene: TRBV5-8; abundance: once; CDR3nt: TGTGCCAGCAGCTTGGTGGTGCGGGGCGGCTCTGGAAACACCATATATTTT; CDR3aa: CASSLVVRGGSGNTIYF
j_gene: TRBJ1-6; d_gene: -; v_gene: TRBV5-1; abundance: -; CDR3nt: TGCGCCAGCAGCCAGCAGGGTTGGTCACCCCTCCACTTT; CDR3aa: CASSQQGWSPLHF
j_gene: TRBJ1-2; d_gene: -; v_gene: TRBV12-5; abundance: -; CDR3nt: TGTGCTAGTGGAGACCCGACAGTCGGTGGCTACACCTTC; CDR3aa: CASGDPTVGGYTF
j_gene: TRBJ1-6; d_gene: TRBD1; v_gene: TRBV25-1; abundance: once; CDR3nt: TGTGCCAGCAGTGGACAGGGTCGAGGTATGTTGAATTCACCCCTCCACTTT; CDR3aa: CASSGQGRGMLNSPLHF
j_gene: TRBJ1-6; d_gene: -; v_gene: TRBV27; abundance: -; CDR3nt: TGTGCCAGCAGTTTAACGCCGCTTTCAGACTCCTATAATTCACCCCTCCACTTT; CDR3aa: CASSLTPLSDSYNSPLHF
j_gene: TRBJ2-1; d_gene: TRBD2; v_gene: TRBV3-1/TRBV3-2; abundance: -; CDR3nt: TGTGCCAGCACCCCCCGGGGGGACTACAATGAGCAGTTCTTC; CDR3aa: CASTPRGDYNEQFF
j_gene: TRBJ1-4; d_gene: -; v_gene: TRBV4-1; abundance: -; CDR3nt: TGCGCCAGCAGCCAGGACAGTTTAGGCAATGAAAAACTGTTTTTT; CDR3aa: CASSQDSLGNEKLFF
j_gene: TRBJ2-2; d_gene: TRBD2; v_gene: TRBV13; abundance: -; CDR3nt: TGTGCCAGCAGCTTACTAGCGGGGGTTTCGTACACCGGGGAGCTGTTTTTT; CDR3aa: CASSLLAGVSYTGELFF
j_gene: TRBJ2-1; d_gene: TRBD1; v_gene: TRBV3-1/TRBV3-2; abundance: -; CDR3nt: TGTGCCAGCAGCCACAACCAGGGGGCTTATTACAATGAGCAGTTCTTC; CDR3aa: CASSHNQGAYYNEQFF
j_gene: TRBJ1-5; d_gene: -; v_gene: TRBV10-1; abundance: -; CDR3nt: TGCGCCAGCAGTCCCAACAGGAATCAGCCCCAGCATTTT; CDR3aa: CASSPNRNQPQHF